This T cell receptor (beta chain) was identified in a study of radiotherapy plus CTLA-4 blockade in lung cancer. Sequencing used immunoSEQ multiplex PCR; TCRdb keeps in-frame clones, though not all of them. The data show 60,000 to 75,000 clones, roughly four fifths seen once. Study results and caveats: Early shifts in blood T cell clones, with interferon-beta, reportedly predicted response best. Some TCR clones had been derived from tumors. These clones expanded in peripheral blood after radiotherapy plus ipilimumab.

This clone was observed a handful of times. Antigen: not known. Each patient with chemo-refractory metastatic non-small-cell lung cancer was treated with focal radiation plus CTLA-4 blockade using ipilimumab. This specimen consisted of peripheral blood, obtained from a patient treated with radiotherapy plus ipilimumab. This sequence was found in a human donor with non-small cell lung cancer whose response to radiotherapy plus ipilimumab could not be evaluated. Some clones in this sample may be carry-over from other donors' samples.

CDR3 in DNA: TGTGCCAGCAGCCTCGGACAGGGTACAGACACCATATATTTT. It translates to CASSLGQGTDTIYF. This chain joins TRBV27 and TRBJ1-3; 8 nucleotides align to TRBD1. V was pared by 6 bases and J by 8 bases, with 9 bases of the junction left unmatched. Per the germline V gene, CDR1 is MNHEY and CDR2 is SMNVEV (reference sequence). CDR3 size: 14 residues.